Sequencing of this T cell receptor beta chain was carried out in a study of T cell responses to AZD1222 COVID-19 vaccine. Study-wide background: Both about-4-week and about-12-week second-dose recipients were combined.

To note about this clone: Its specificity is unknown.

Assay used: immunoSEQ multiplex PCR; TCRdb lists only in-frame clones, some missing. The sample shows more than 100,000 clones, roughly 87% of them seen only once. Study-wide points: Baseline antibody screening turned up just six or seven seropositive AZD1222 recipients.

This TCR derives from an adult in good health. Sequences were derived from peripheral blood, sampled on day 0 of AZD1222 vaccination.

This CDR3 reads CASSLAGDSYNEQFF. The CDR3 DNA is TGCGCCAGCAGCTTGGCCGGGGATTCATACAATGAGCAGTTCTTC. The chain is built from TRBV5-1 and TRBJ2-1; a weak D match, TRBD2 (5 bases). V lost 0 bases and J lost 4, with 11 bases in between. The CDR3 contains 15 residues. The germline V gene has CDR1 SGHRS and CDR2 YFSETQ. The full variable domain, with the rest looked up from reference TRBV5-1 and TRBJ2-1, is KAGVTQTPRYLIKTRGQQVTLSCSPISGHRSVSWYQQTPGQGLQFLFEYFSETQRNKGNFPGRFSGRQFSNSRSEMNVSTLELGDSALYLCASSLAGDSYNEQFFGPGTRLTVL.